Following are 13 T cell receptor beta chains from one sample sequenced in a study of blood T cell repertoires in COVID-19. Assay used: immunoSEQ multiplex PCR; TCRdb lists only in-frame clones, some missing. The data hold about 70,000 clones, with 85% to 90% observed a single time. Material: peripheral blood. Every receptor here comes from an elderly man with acute or convalescent COVID-19.

This clone was seen only once. The chain uses TRBV27 and TRBJ1-5; 9 bases are shared with TRBD1. This CDR3 has 16 residues. Looked up from germline, CDR1 is MNHEY and CDR2 is SMNVEV (reference sequence). V shed 5 bases, J shed 4 bases, and the junction held 9 bases outside the gene matches. The CDR3 DNA sequence: TGTGCCAGCAGTAACGCCTTTGACAGGGGGAATCAGCCCCAGCATTTT. Translation: CASSNAFDRGNQPQHF.

This chain's CDR3 is CAWSRGGSRQPQHF. As DNA, the CDR3 is TGTGCCTGGAGCCGGGGGGGGAGCCGACAGCCCCAGCATTTT. The chain is built from TRBV30 and TRBJ1-5; D may be TRBD1 (5 bases). CDR1 is GTSNPN, CDR2 SVGIG, per germline (reference sequence). This CDR3 comprises 14 residues. V was trimmed by 3 bases and J by 7 bases, leaving 16 bases between them.

The chain has TRBV9 and TRBJ1-4, with TRBD1 matching 7 bases. Germline V lookup: CDR1 SGDLS, CDR2 YYNGEE. V lost 4 bases to trimming and J lost 4 bases; unmatched junction nucleotides: 16. There are 18 residues in the CDR3. The CDR3 coding sequence is TGTGCCAGCAGCCCACGGGAGGGGGCCCCACAACATAATGAAAAACTGTTTTTT. It is translated as CASSPREGAPQHNEKLFF.

This clone has just a few counts. The chain combines TRBV5-1 with TRBJ2-1; 10 nucleotides line up with TRBD2. V dropped 1 base and J dropped 7; count of bases not matched to a gene: 17. This CDR3 is 19 amino acids long. The germline gives CDR1 SGHRS, CDR2 YFSETQ. DNA of the CDR3: TGCGCCAGCAGCTTGAGTTCTAGCGGGGGAGGCCGATCTTCAAATGAGCAGTTCTTC. Amino acids: CASSLSSSGGGRSSNEQFF.

This rearrangement joins TRBV19 to TRBJ1-1, with no clear D. The CDR3 totals 14 residues. Trimming pared 0 bases from V and 7 bases from J, leaving 12 bases between. Germline V gives CDR1 LNHDA, CDR2 SQIVND (reference sequence). The CDR3 sequence is CASSIDRQVVEAFF. The CDR3 DNA reads as TGTGCCAGTAGTATAGATCGGCAGGTGGTTGAAGCTTTCTTT. The full variable domain, with the rest looked up from reference TRBV19 and TRBJ1-1, is DGGITQSPKYLFRKEGQNVTLSCEQNLNHDAMYWYRQDPGQGLRLIYYSQIVNDFQKGDIAEGYSVSREKKESFPLTVTSAQKNPTAFYLCASSIDRQVVEAFFGQGTRLTVV.

This sequence joins TRBV7-2 and TRBJ1-2, with a possible D match to TRBD1 (5 bases). This CDR3 has 14 amino acids. Per the germline V gene, CDR1 is SGHTA and CDR2 is FQGNSA. Deletions cut 5 bases from V and 8 bases from J, with 18 bases between. CDR3 DNA sequence: TGTGCCAGCAGCACGAACGGGGGGAGGGACGGCTACACCTTC. Translation gives CASSTNGGRDGYTF.

This chain joins TRBV24-1 and TRBJ2-7; 9 nucleotides align to TRBD2. This CDR3 is built from 15 residues. J lost 5 bases, V lost 4 bases, and 8 bases had no gene match. The germline gives CDR1 KGHDR, CDR2 SFDVKD. For the CDR3, the DNA is TGTGCCACCAGTGACATAGGGCTAGCGGGGAACGAGCAGTACTTC. Protein product: CATSDIGLAGNEQYF.

The V call is TRBV27, the J call TRBJ1-5; D uncertain. Per the germline V gene, CDR1 is MNHEY and CDR2 is SMNVEV (reference sequence). The CDR3 runs 15 residues. V was clipped by 1 base and J by 6 bases, with 13 bases between them. The CDR3 sequence: CASSLFPVRGQPQHF. The CDR3 DNA follows: TGTGCCAGCAGTTTATTCCCGGTGCGGGGTCAGCCCCAGCATTTT.

This sequence joins TRBV19 and TRBJ2-1, with D maybe TRBD2 (7 bases). The V end lost 4 bases, the J end lost 6 bases, and 19 bases lay between the germline ends. From germline, CDR1 is LNHDA and CDR2 SQIVND (reference sequence). This CDR3 is 16 amino acids long. The CDR3 region has the DNA TGTGCCAGTAGTACCCTGGGGGGGGCGGGCTTCAATGAGCAGTTCTTC. Amino acid sequence: CASSTLGGAGFNEQFF.

This chain uses TRBV5-1 with TRBJ2-2; D uncertain. V gave up 2 bases and J gave up 6 bases, with 8 bases separating them. Germline CDR1 and CDR2: SGHRS and YFSETQ. The CDR3 spans 13 residues. The CDR3 is CASSFNLPGELFF. CDR3 coding DNA: TGCGCCAGCAGCTTTAATCTCCCCGGGGAGCTGTTTTTT.

J is TRBJ2-3 and V is TRBV7-2, with 9 bases identical to TRBD2. After removal of 5 bases from V and 10 bases from J, the junction contained 22 bases not matched to a gene. The V gene's germline CDR1 is SGHTA and CDR2 FQGNSA. The CDR3 is 18 residues long. CDR3 coding DNA: TGTGCCAGCAGCAAGGACGCCGGACTAGCGAGGAGGGGAGGGGCGCAGTATTTT. This encodes CASSKDAGLARRGGAQYF.

The chain joins TRBV14 to TRBJ1-2; D perhaps matches TRBD1 (6 bases). V lost 6 bases and J 2 bases, leaving 10 bases between the germline ends. The germline gives CDR1 SGHDN, CDR2 FVKESK. This CDR3 is built from 13 residues. This CDR3 reads CASSHGQNYGYTF. Written as DNA, the CDR3 is TGTGCCAGCAGTCACGGACAGAACTATGGCTACACCTTC.

CDR3 sequence: CASSLDSLVYNEQFF. DNA of the CDR3: TGTGCCAGCAGCTTAGACTCGTTAGTGTACAATGAGCAGTTCTTC. The V and J genes are TRBV7-6 and TRBJ2-1; D not resolved. Germline lookup yields CDR1 SGHVS and CDR2 FNYEAQ. Trimming took 1 base from V and 4 from J, leaving 11 bases between them. CDR3 length: 15 amino acids. Based on the CDR3 plus reference TRBV7-6 and TRBJ2-1, the full variable domain is GAGVSQSPRYKVTKRGQDVALRCDPISGHVSLYWYRQALGQGPEFLTYFNYEAQQDKSGLPNDRFSAERPEGSISTLTIQRTEQRDSAMYRCASSLDSLVYNEQFFGPGTRLTVL.